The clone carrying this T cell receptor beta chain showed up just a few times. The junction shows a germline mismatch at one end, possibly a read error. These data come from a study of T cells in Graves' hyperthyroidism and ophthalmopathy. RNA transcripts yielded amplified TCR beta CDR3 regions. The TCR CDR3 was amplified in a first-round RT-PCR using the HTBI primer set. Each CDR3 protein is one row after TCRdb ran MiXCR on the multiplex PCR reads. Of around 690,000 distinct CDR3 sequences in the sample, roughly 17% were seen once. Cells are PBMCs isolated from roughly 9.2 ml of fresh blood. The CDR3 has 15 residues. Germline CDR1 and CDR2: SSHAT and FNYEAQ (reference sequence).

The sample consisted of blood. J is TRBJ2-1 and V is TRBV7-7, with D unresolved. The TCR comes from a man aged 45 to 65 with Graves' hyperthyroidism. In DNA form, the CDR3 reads TGTGCTAGCAGCTTAGCTGAGGCCTCCTACAATGAGCAGTTCTTC. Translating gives CASSLAEASYNEQFF.